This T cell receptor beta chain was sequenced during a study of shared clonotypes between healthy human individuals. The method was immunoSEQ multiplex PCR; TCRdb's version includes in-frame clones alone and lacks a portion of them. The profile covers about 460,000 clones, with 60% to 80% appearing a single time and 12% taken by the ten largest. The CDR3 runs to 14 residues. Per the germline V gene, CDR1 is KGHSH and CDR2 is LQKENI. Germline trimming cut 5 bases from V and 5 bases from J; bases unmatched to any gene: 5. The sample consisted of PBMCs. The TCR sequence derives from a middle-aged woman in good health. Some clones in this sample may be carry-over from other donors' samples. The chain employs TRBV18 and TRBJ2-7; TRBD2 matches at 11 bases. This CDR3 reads CASSTLAGVDEQYF. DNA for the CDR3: TGTGCCAGCTCAACACTAGCGGGAGTGGACGAGCAGTACTTC.